The rows below give T cell receptor beta chains drawn from one sample of a study of identical twins. TCRdb re-called the 5' RACE reads through MiXCR, storing one row per CDR3 protein. The sample carries under 1 million distinct CDR3 sequences, 12% recorded once. These data were also reused for a study on yellow fever vaccine responses in identical twins.

Sequencing input: PBMCs. The source of these receptors is a woman aged 18-29 years in good health. Both conserved end residues are part of each CDR3. The order of the fields is clone size, J gene, D gene, V gene, CDR3 protein, CDR3 DNA. A D gene is named only where the DNA matches it firmly. A clone size is listed for some rows: how often the clone was seen (once, few, many), or a class if it is expanded.

clone_size: .; j_call: TRBJ1-2; d_call: TRBD1; v_call: TRBV20-1; cdr3_aa: CSAVGTGDYGYTF; cdr3_nt: TGCAGTGCCGTAGGGACAGGGGACTATGGCTACACCTTC
clone_size: .; j_call: TRBJ2-2; d_call: .; v_call: TRBV5-1; cdr3_aa: CASRIRQDGGELFF; cdr3_nt: TGCGCCAGCAGGATACGGCAGGATGGCGGGGAGCTGTTTTTT
clone_size: many; j_call: TRBJ2-4; d_call: TRBD1; v_call: TRBV28; cdr3_aa: CASRDRAKNIQYF; cdr3_nt: TGTGCCAGCAGGGACAGGGCCAAAAACATTCAGTACTTC
clone_size: .; j_call: TRBJ1-4; d_call: .; v_call: TRBV20-1; cdr3_aa: CSARRGCDEKLFF; cdr3_nt: TGCAGTGCTAGAAGGGGGTGCGATGAAAAACTGTTTTTT
clone_size: .; j_call: TRBJ1-2; d_call: TRBD1; v_call: TRBV11-3; cdr3_aa: CASSLFPPGRDSNGYTF; cdr3_nt: TGTGCCAGCAGCTTGTTCCCTCCCGGCAGGGACAGTAATGGCTACACCTTC
clone_size: .; j_call: TRBJ2-4; d_call: TRBD1; v_call: TRBV7-6; cdr3_aa: CASSPGTGARNIQYF; cdr3_nt: TGTGCCAGCAGCCCTGGGACAGGGGCAAGAAACATTCAGTACTTC
clone_size: .; j_call: TRBJ2-2; d_call: TRBD2; v_call: TRBV9; cdr3_aa: CASSVLAGVDTGELFF; cdr3_nt: TGTGCCAGCAGCGTTTTAGCGGGAGTTGACACCGGGGAGCTGTTTTTT
clone_size: few; j_call: TRBJ1-2; d_call: .; v_call: TRBV7-6; cdr3_aa: CASSSGGSLSGYTF; cdr3_nt: TGTGCCAGCAGCTCTGGGGGGAGTCTCTCTGGCTACACCTTC
clone_size: few; j_call: TRBJ2-1; d_call: TRBD2; v_call: TRBV19; cdr3_aa: CASSITPAGVNEQFF; cdr3_nt: TGTGCCAGTAGTATAACCCCAGCGGGGGTAAATGAGCAGTTCTTC
clone_size: few; j_call: TRBJ2-5; d_call: .; v_call: TRBV6-1; cdr3_aa: CASSPRTSQETQYF; cdr3_nt: TGTGCCAGCAGTCCGCGGACAAGCCAAGAGACCCAGTACTTC
clone_size: .; j_call: TRBJ1-2; d_call: .; v_call: TRBV2; cdr3_aa: CASSNRRVGRESTYGYTF; cdr3_nt: TGTGCCAGCAGCAACAGGCGCGTGGGAAGAGAGTCGACCTATGGCTACACCTTC
clone_size: .; j_call: TRBJ2-7; d_call: .; v_call: TRBV3-1; cdr3_aa: CASSQDRWAGQYF; cdr3_nt: TGTGCCAGCAGCCAAGATCGGTGGGCGGGGCAGTACTTC
clone_size: few; j_call: TRBJ2-7; d_call: .; v_call: TRBV6-4; cdr3_aa: CASSENYEQYF; cdr3_nt: TGTGCCAGCAGTGAAAACTACGAGCAGTACTTC
clone_size: few; j_call: TRBJ2-1; d_call: TRBD2; v_call: TRBV29-1; cdr3_aa: CSVPWGGNHNEQFF; cdr3_nt: TGCAGCGTCCCTTGGGGGGGGAATCACAATGAGCAGTTCTTC